These T cell receptor beta chains were read from a single sample in a study of PD-L1 blockade in urothelial cancer. Repertoires were generated with immunoSEQ multiplex PCR, while TCRdb's copy carries only in-frame clones and drops some. The sample shows tens of thousands of clones, roughly 90% of them seen only once. Sequencing used PBMCs, obtained around atezolizumab (anti-PD-L1) treatment. The receptors originated from a man between 60 and 70 years old with urothelial cancer. Both conserved end residues are part of each CDR3. The order of the fields is D gene, clone size, V gene, J gene, CDR3 DNA, CDR3 protein. The D gene is left open where the match is weak. Clone size is given for some rows only: seen once, a few or many times, or a class if the clone is expanded.

d_call: NA
clone_size: NA
v_call: TRBV18
j_call: TRBJ2-7
cdr3_nt: TGTGCCAGCGCCGGGAGTGCCCTCGAGCAGTACTTC
cdr3_aa: CASAGSALEQYF

d_call: TRBD2
clone_size: NA
v_call: TRBV7-2
j_call: TRBJ2-1
cdr3_nt: TGTGCCAGCAGCTTCGGGCGGGGGGTGTACAATGAGCAGTTCTTC
cdr3_aa: CASSFGRGVYNEQFF

d_call: TRBD2
clone_size: NA
v_call: TRBV6-5
j_call: TRBJ2-2
cdr3_nt: TGTGCCAGCAGTCCGGGACTAGCGTTAGGGGAGCTGTTTTTT
cdr3_aa: CASSPGLALGELFF

d_call: NA
clone_size: NA
v_call: TRBV5-1
j_call: TRBJ2-3
cdr3_nt: TGCGCCAGCAGCTTGGAGGGGCCACGCACAGATACGCAGTATTTT
cdr3_aa: CASSLEGPRTDTQYF

d_call: TRBD2
clone_size: NA
v_call: TRBV7-2
j_call: TRBJ2-1
cdr3_nt: TGTGCCAGCAGCTTCCTGACTAGCGGGAGCTACAATGAGCAGTTCTTC
cdr3_aa: CASSFLTSGSYNEQFF

d_call: NA
clone_size: NA
v_call: TRBV5-1
j_call: TRBJ2-7
cdr3_nt: TGCGCCAGCAGCCCGACGGATTCAGGCGAGCAGTACTTC
cdr3_aa: CASSPTDSGEQYF

d_call: TRBD2
clone_size: NA
v_call: TRBV4-3
j_call: TRBJ2-1
cdr3_nt: TGCGCCAGCAGCCCTGTAGCGGGGGGTAATGATGAGCAGTTCTTC
cdr3_aa: CASSPVAGGNDEQFF

d_call: TRBD2
clone_size: NA
v_call: TRBV7-2
j_call: TRBJ2-7
cdr3_nt: TGTGCCAGCAGCCCTAGCGGGAGGATCTACGAGCAGTACTTC
cdr3_aa: CASSPSGRIYEQYF

d_call: NA
clone_size: NA
v_call: TRBV6-5
j_call: TRBJ2-7
cdr3_nt: TGTGCCAGCAGTTACTACAGGGCCTACGAGCAGTACTTC
cdr3_aa: CASSYYRAYEQYF

d_call: TRBD1
clone_size: NA
v_call: TRBV10-3
j_call: TRBJ1-4
cdr3_nt: TGTGCCATCAGTGAACGAACAGGGGTGGGGGAAAAACTGTTTTTT
cdr3_aa: CAISERTGVGEKLFF

d_call: TRBD2
clone_size: NA
v_call: TRBV5-4
j_call: TRBJ2-5
cdr3_nt: TGTGCCAGCAGTCCCGGGACTAGCGGGGGGGCAGGAGAGACCCAGTACTTC
cdr3_aa: CASSPGTSGGAGETQYF

d_call: TRBD1
clone_size: NA
v_call: TRBV19
j_call: TRBJ1-2
cdr3_nt: TGTGCCAGTAGTACCCGGACAGGGGCGGGCTATGGCTACACCTTC
cdr3_aa: CASSTRTGAGYGYTF

d_call: TRBD1
clone_size: NA
v_call: TRBV6-1
j_call: TRBJ1-4
cdr3_nt: TGTGCCAGCAGTGAGCTGGGACAGGTTGGTAATGAAAAACTGTTTTTT
cdr3_aa: CASSELGQVGNEKLFF

d_call: TRBD1
clone_size: NA
v_call: TRBV19
j_call: TRBJ1-5
cdr3_nt: TGTGCCAGTAGTCTCAGGGGGTCGGGGAGCAATCAGCCCCAGCATTTT
cdr3_aa: CASSLRGSGSNQPQHF

d_call: TRBD2
clone_size: NA
v_call: TRBV9
j_call: TRBJ2-2
cdr3_nt: TGTGCCAGCAGCGAGGCGGGAGTGGACACCGGGGAGCTGTTTTTT
cdr3_aa: CASSEAGVDTGELFF

d_call: NA
clone_size: NA
v_call: TRBV6-5
j_call: TRBJ1-2
cdr3_nt: TGTGCCAGCAGTCCCCCGGGTCTCTATGGCTACACCTTC
cdr3_aa: CASSPPGLYGYTF

d_call: TRBD1
clone_size: NA
v_call: TRBV19
j_call: TRBJ1-1
cdr3_nt: TGTGCCAGTAGTCGAGAGGGGGCCAGTAGAGCTTTCTTT
cdr3_aa: CASSREGASRAFF

d_call: TRBD1
clone_size: NA
v_call: TRBV10-1
j_call: TRBJ1-5
cdr3_nt: TGCGCCAGCAAGGGACAGATGAATCAGCCCCAGCATTTT
cdr3_aa: CASKGQMNQPQHF

d_call: TRBD1
clone_size: NA
v_call: TRBV5-4
j_call: TRBJ2-3
cdr3_nt: TGTGCCAGCAGCTTTGTGGGGACAGGTGCAGATACGCAGTATTTT
cdr3_aa: CASSFVGTGADTQYF

d_call: NA
clone_size: NA
v_call: TRBV7-6
j_call: TRBJ2-3
cdr3_nt: TGTGCCAGCAGCGTGGGTTGGAGGACAGACACAGATACGCAGTATTTT
cdr3_aa: CASSVGWRTDTDTQYF

d_call: NA
clone_size: once
v_call: TRBV11-3
j_call: TRBJ2-3
cdr3_nt: TGTGCCAGCAGCCCCACTAGGAGGGATACGCAGTATTTT
cdr3_aa: CASSPTRRDTQYF

d_call: NA
clone_size: NA
v_call: TRBV7-9
j_call: TRBJ1-1
cdr3_nt: TGTGCCAGCAGCGCAACACAGGGTGGATGGGCTGAAGCTTTCTTT
cdr3_aa: CASSATQGGWAEAFF

d_call: NA
clone_size: NA
v_call: TRBV7-2
j_call: TRBJ2-7
cdr3_nt: TGTGCCACGAGGGGGGGTAGTCGGTACGAGCAGTACTTC
cdr3_aa: CATRGGSRYEQYF

d_call: NA
clone_size: NA
v_call: TRBV6-1
j_call: TRBJ2-3
cdr3_nt: TGTGCCAGCAGTGAAGAGGAAGAGCGACCCACGCAGTATTTT
cdr3_aa: CASSEEEERPTQYF

d_call: TRBD1
clone_size: NA
v_call: TRBV7-2
j_call: TRBJ2-2
cdr3_nt: TGTGCCAGCAGCGAGGGACAGGGGAATTTCCGGGAGCTGTTTTTT
cdr3_aa: CASSEGQGNFRELFF

d_call: TRBD2
clone_size: NA
v_call: TRBV7-2
j_call: TRBJ2-3
cdr3_nt: TGTGCCAGCAGCTTAGATAACCTATGGGCGGGGGGACCCACAGATACGCAGTATTTT
cdr3_aa: CASSLDNLWAGGPTDTQYF

d_call: NA
clone_size: NA
v_call: TRBV10-1
j_call: TRBJ2-7
cdr3_nt: TGCGCCAGCAGCCTACTAGCCCCGGGGGTCGAGGGGCCCTACGAGCAGTACTTC
cdr3_aa: CASSLLAPGVEGPYEQYF

d_call: TRBD2
clone_size: NA
v_call: TRBV7-9
j_call: TRBJ2-1
cdr3_nt: TGTGCCAGCAGCAAACCCGGGACTAGCGGGAGTTGGTTCTTC
cdr3_aa: CASSKPGTSGSWFF

d_call: TRBD1
clone_size: NA
v_call: TRBV29-1
j_call: TRBJ2-5
cdr3_nt: TGCAGCGTTCAGGGGGCTGGGGAGACCCAGTACTTC
cdr3_aa: CSVQGAGETQYF

d_call: TRBD1
clone_size: NA
v_call: TRBV19
j_call: TRBJ1-5
cdr3_nt: TGTGCCAGTAGTATAGTAGGGGGCCAGCCCCAGCATTTT
cdr3_aa: CASSIVGGQPQHF

d_call: NA
clone_size: few
v_call: TRBV19
j_call: TRBJ1-1
cdr3_nt: TGTGCCAGTAGCCCCGGGTTGGCTCTCACTGAAGCTTTCTTT
cdr3_aa: CASSPGLALTEAFF

d_call: TRBD1
clone_size: NA
v_call: TRBV19
j_call: TRBJ1-2
cdr3_nt: TGTGCCAGTAGTAGAATCGGGACAGGGGACGGCTACACCTTC
cdr3_aa: CASSRIGTGDGYTF

d_call: NA
clone_size: NA
v_call: TRBV6-6
j_call: TRBJ1-4
cdr3_nt: TGTGCCAGCAGTTACCTCGCGGGTGTTTGGGAAAAACTGTTTTTT
cdr3_aa: CASSYLAGVWEKLFF

d_call: TRBD1
clone_size: NA
v_call: TRBV20-1
j_call: TRBJ2-3
cdr3_nt: TGCAGTGCCAAGACAGGGACTACGCAGTATTTT
cdr3_aa: CSAKTGTTQYF

d_call: NA
clone_size: NA
v_call: TRBV11-3
j_call: TRBJ2-7
cdr3_nt: TGTGCCATCTCCCCGGAAAGGGGTTATGCGGGGGCCGTTGGGGAGCAGTACTTC
cdr3_aa: CAISPERGYAGAVGEQYF

d_call: NA
clone_size: NA
v_call: TRBV15
j_call: TRBJ1-1
cdr3_nt: TGTGCCACCAGCAGAGATCGACGCCGGGGTGGTGAAGCTTTCTTT
cdr3_aa: CATSRDRRRGGEAFF

d_call: TRBD2
clone_size: NA
v_call: TRBV9
j_call: TRBJ2-3
cdr3_nt: TGTGCCAGCAGCGTAATGGGACTAGCGGGCGCAGATACGCAGTATTTT
cdr3_aa: CASSVMGLAGADTQYF

d_call: TRBD1
clone_size: NA
v_call: TRBV9
j_call: TRBJ2-1
cdr3_nt: TGTGCCAGCAGCGTAGGAGTGGGGGACAGGGGGCTTAATGAGCAGTTCTTC
cdr3_aa: CASSVGVGDRGLNEQFF

d_call: TRBD1
clone_size: NA
v_call: TRBV5-4
j_call: TRBJ2-1
cdr3_nt: TGTGCCAGCAGCCTCGAGGGGACAGGGGGCAATGAGCAGTTCTTC
cdr3_aa: CASSLEGTGGNEQFF

d_call: TRBD1
clone_size: NA
v_call: TRBV28
j_call: TRBJ1-1
cdr3_nt: TGTGCCAGCAGTCCCGGGACAGGGGTTACAGCTTTCTTT
cdr3_aa: CASSPGTGVTAFF

d_call: TRBD1
clone_size: NA
v_call: TRBV7-9
j_call: TRBJ1-2
cdr3_nt: TGTGCCAGCAGCTTAGAGCCGGGACAGATCGGGTTTAACTATGGCTACACCTTC
cdr3_aa: CASSLEPGQIGFNYGYTF

d_call: TRBD1
clone_size: NA
v_call: TRBV9
j_call: TRBJ1-3
cdr3_nt: TGTGCCAGCAGGGCGACAGGGGGAGGAAACACCATATATTTT
cdr3_aa: CASRATGGGNTIYF

d_call: NA
clone_size: few
v_call: TRBV9
j_call: TRBJ1-3
cdr3_nt: TGTGCCAGCAGCGTAGCTACGGGGGAGGGAAACACCATATATTTT
cdr3_aa: CASSVATGEGNTIYF

d_call: NA
clone_size: NA
v_call: TRBV19
j_call: TRBJ1-2
cdr3_nt: TGTGCCAGTAGTATCCGGGAGCGATATGGCTACACCTTC
cdr3_aa: CASSIRERYGYTF

d_call: NA
clone_size: NA
v_call: TRBV30
j_call: TRBJ2-2
cdr3_nt: TGTGCCCGTGGAAGTGGGCCCAGCCTAAACACCGGGGAGCTGTTTTTT
cdr3_aa: CARGSGPSLNTGELFF

d_call: NA
clone_size: few
v_call: TRBV18
j_call: TRBJ2-7
cdr3_nt: TGTGCCAGCTCACCCCCCAGCTCCTACGAGCAGTACTTC
cdr3_aa: CASSPPSSYEQYF

d_call: TRBD1
clone_size: NA
v_call: TRBV6-5
j_call: TRBJ2-1
cdr3_nt: TGTGCCAGCAGGAAACAGGGGGCCTACAATGAGCAGTTCTTC
cdr3_aa: CASRKQGAYNEQFF

d_call: NA
clone_size: NA
v_call: TRBV6-4
j_call: TRBJ1-3
cdr3_nt: TGTGCCAGCAGTGACCTCTCTCTAGGAAACACCATATATTTT
cdr3_aa: CASSDLSLGNTIYF

d_call: NA
clone_size: once
v_call: TRBV7-9
j_call: TRBJ2-7
cdr3_nt: TGTGCCAGCAGCTTGGACAGATACTACGAGCAGTACTTC
cdr3_aa: CASSLDRYYEQYF

d_call: TRBD1
clone_size: NA
v_call: TRBV5-5
j_call: TRBJ2-1
cdr3_nt: TGTGCCAGCAGCCGTGACAGGGGCGATGAGCAGTTCTTC
cdr3_aa: CASSRDRGDEQFF

d_call: NA
clone_size: NA
v_call: TRBV9
j_call: TRBJ2-5
cdr3_nt: TGTGCCAGCAGCTCTGACTCTGGTAGAGGAGAGACCCAGTACTTC
cdr3_aa: CASSSDSGRGETQYF

d_call: NA
clone_size: NA
v_call: TRBV27
j_call: TRBJ2-5
cdr3_nt: TGTGCCAGCAGTTCACTAGCAGTCCCGGAGACCCAGTACTTC
cdr3_aa: CASSSLAVPETQYF

d_call: NA
clone_size: few
v_call: TRBV28
j_call: TRBJ1-2
cdr3_nt: TGTGCCAGCAGTTTTTCGGGGAGCGGCTACACCTTC
cdr3_aa: CASSFSGSGYTF

d_call: TRBD1
clone_size: NA
v_call: TRBV2
j_call: TRBJ2-7
cdr3_nt: TGTGCCAGCAGTGAATTCAGGGGGCTATACGAGCAGTACTTC
cdr3_aa: CASSEFRGLYEQYF